This TCR beta chain was sequenced in a study of blood T cells in healthy people across ages. This clonotype was seen more than once but under ten times. The antigen is unknown. General study findings and limits: Diversity figures based on one million T cells were deemed too low.

The CDR3 extends over 16 amino acids. Trimming pared 1 base from V and 5 bases from J, leaving 17 bases between. Germline CDR1 is MGHDK and CDR2 is SYGVNS. The authors ran a second PCR of about 6 to 11 cycles using a sample-barcoded 5' primer and a J-beta primer mix. Every molecule of cDNA carried a tag from a template-switch adaptor with 12 random nucleotides. TCRdb itself ran the 5' RACE reads through MiXCR, one entry per CDR3 protein. The table includes around 1,000,000 distinct CDR3 sequences, around two fifths detected once. The genes are TRBV25-1 and TRBJ2-5; D possibly corresponds to TRBD1 (7 bases). The source is a man younger than 35 in good health. The specimen sequenced was blood. CDR3 sequence (DNA): TGTGCCAGCAGTGAATCTCTACAGGGGAGGCGGGAGACCCAGTACTTC. It yields the protein CASSESLQGRRETQYF.